Below, 24 T cell receptor beta chains from the same sample are listed, as sequenced in a study of siplizumab effects on memory and regulatory T cells. Responder and stimulator cells in the mixed lymphocyte reaction were cultured together for around 6 days at 37°C. These receptors are not linked to any known antigen. Clones were sequenced by immunoSEQ multiplex PCR, and TCRdb holds only the in-frame ones, with some missing. The sample comprises almost 20,000 clones, about 45% of which are singletons, and about 6% rests with the top ten. Input material: CFSE-low (dividing) CD4+ T cells sorted from an allogeneic mixed lymphocyte reaction. These TCRs come from a human donor in good health; the cells came from an allogeneic mixed lymphocyte reaction. Some clones in this sample may be carry-over from other donors' samples.

This clone turned up a few times. DNA of the CDR3: TGTGCCAGCACCGATACGGGAGGCCCCCCTTACGAGCAGTACTTC. Its protein product is CASTDTGGPPYEQYF. This chain links TRBV6-5 with TRBJ2-7; 7 bases map to TRBD2. Germline CDR1 is MNHEY and CDR2 is SVGAGI. V lost 7 bases, J lost 4 bases, and 13 bases stayed unmatched. This CDR3 has 15 residues.

The V gene is TRBV21-1, the J gene TRBJ1-1. TRBV21-1 is annotated as a pseudogene. This CDR3 spans 16 amino acids. CDR3 protein: CASSWTLYTIRTEAFF. The CDR3 region has the DNA TGTGCCAGCAGTTGGACCTTATACACAATTCGCACTGAAGCTTTCTTT.

This clone was detected a few times. This sequence joins TRBV9 and TRBJ2-1, with D unclear. The CDR3 is 13 residues long. With 0 bases removed from V and 9 bases from J, the gap between germline ends came to 10 bases. Looked up from germline, CDR1 is SGDLS and CDR2 is YYNGEE. CDR3 residues: CASSVDYPSEQFF. The CDR3 DNA is TGTGCCAGCAGCGTAGATTATCCCTCTGAGCAGTTCTTC.

The V gene is TRBV6-5, the J gene TRBJ2-2, with TRBD1 identical over 8 bases. V gave up 7 bases and J gave up 5 bases; unmatched junction bases: 6. The CDR3 runs 14 residues. Germline V lookup: CDR1 MNHEY, CDR2 SVGAGI. CDR3 region: CASKTGASTGELFF. CDR3 sequence (DNA): TGTGCCAGCAAGACAGGGGCATCAACCGGGGAGCTGTTTTTT.

The chain combines TRBV7-7 with TRBJ2-6; D is ambiguous. CDR1 SSHAT and CDR2 FNYEAQ come from the germline V gene (reference sequence). V lost 5 bases and J lost 5, with 22 bases in between. The CDR3 length is 18 residues. The CDR3 sequence is CASSQACMPQSRANVLTF. In DNA, the CDR3 is TGTGCCAGCAGCCAGGCCTGTATGCCACAAAGTCGGGCCAACGTCCTGACTTTC.

V usage is TRBV6-6 and J usage is TRBJ2-1; D remains ambiguous. Per the germline V gene, CDR1 is MNHNY and CDR2 is SVGAGI (reference sequence). The CDR3 length is 15 residues. V lost 0 bases and J 1 base, leaving 7 bases between the germline ends. CDR3 in amino acids: CASSYSSNSYNEQFF. The DNA for the CDR3 is TGTGCCAGCAGTTACTCTTCGAATTCCTACAATGAGCAGTTCTTC.

This clone came up a few times. The V and J genes are TRBV7-9 and TRBJ1-1; tentatively, D is TRBD1 (5 bases). The CDR3 covers 15 residues. The germline V gene encodes CDR1 SEHNR and CDR2 FQNEAQ (reference sequence). V lost 8 bases and J lost 2, with 18 bases in between. The chain's CDR3 is CASGARSGTNTEAFF. The DNA for the CDR3 is TGTGCCAGCGGCGCTCGGTCAGGGACTAACACTGAAGCTTTCTTT.

The rearrangement uses TRBV7-2 and TRBJ2-7; 11 bases map to TRBD2. This CDR3 is 18 amino acids long. Unmatched junction bases numbered 15, after V lost 4 bases and J lost 4 bases. Germline V CDR1 and CDR2: SGHTA, FQGNSA. CDR3 region: CASSYIVVAGGNSYEQYF. The CDR3 DNA is TGTGCCAGCAGCTATATCGTGGTAGCGGGAGGGAACTCATACGAGCAGTACTTC.

CDR3 residues: CASITGPAHREPQHF. The CDR3 region has the DNA TGTGCCAGCATAACAGGGCCAGCCCACAGGGAGCCCCAGCATTTT. This chain links TRBV6-1 with TRBJ1-5; tentatively, D is TRBD1 (6 bases). This CDR3 spans 15 amino acids. Per the germline V gene, CDR1 is MNHNS and CDR2 is SASEGT. V lost 7 bases and J lost 8, with 21 bases in between.

This clone is medium-sized in the sample. This chain joins TRBV23-1 and TRBJ2-3; TRBD1 matches 8 bases. TRBV23-1 is assigned to the ORF class and has an uncertain function. Losses at the gene ends were 4 bases for V and 4 bases for J; bases not matched to a gene: 4. The CDR3 covers 14 residues. This CDR3 is CASSLAGGSDTQYF. Written as DNA, the CDR3 is TGCGCCAGCAGTCTGGCAGGGGGCTCAGATACGCAGTATTTT.

This rearrangement joins TRBV11-2 to TRBJ1-1; TRBD1 is a possible D gene (5 bases). V lost 3 bases, J lost 5 bases, and 13 bases lay in between. The CDR3 totals 14 residues. The germline gives CDR1 SGHAT, CDR2 FQNNGV. The CDR3: CASSFTPGRTEAFF. CDR3 DNA: TGTGCCAGCAGCTTTACCCCGGGGCGGACTGAAGCTTTCTTT.

The rearrangement joins TRBV6-6 to TRBJ1-6; D is unresolved. The germline gives CDR1 MNHNY, CDR2 SVGAGI (reference sequence). Trimming removed 4 bases at V and 6 bases at J, with 13 bases between. The CDR3 loop spans 15 amino acids. As DNA, the CDR3 is TGTGCCAGCAGTTGGGCAGCGGGCCTTAATTCACCCCTCCACTTT. Residues: CASSWAAGLNSPLHF.

The chain has TRBV7-9 and TRBJ2-7, with 7 bases fitting TRBD1. From germline, CDR1 is SEHNR and CDR2 FQNEAQ (reference sequence). Trimming at V came to 1 base and at J to 7 bases, leaving 10 bases not matched to a gene. This CDR3 has 15 amino acids. The DNA of the CDR3 is TGTGCCAGCAGCTTAGGTGCCGGCAGGGGGTTTGAGCAGTACTTC. Its protein product is CASSLGAGRGFEQYF.

About this clone itself: Compared with germline, one end of the junction differs, possibly owing to a read error. This chain uses TRBV5-1 with TRBJ2-7; D perhaps matches TRBD2 (6 bases). The CDR3 totals 14 residues. Germline values: CDR1 SGHRS, CDR2 YFSETQ. The CDR3 DNA follows: TGCGCCAGCAGCGCTGCCGGGACTCAATACGAGCGGTACTTC. Its protein product is CASSAAGTQYERYF.

This clone showed up just a few times. The gene calls are TRBV19 and TRBJ1-1, with D hard to call. V lost 5 bases to trimming and J lost 5 bases, with 6 bases between them. The CDR3 has 11 residues. The germline gives CDR1 LNHDA, CDR2 SQIVND (reference sequence). The CDR3 is CASSSRTEAFF. The CDR3 nucleotides are TGTGCCAGTAGTTCCCGTACTGAAGCTTTCTTT.

This clone was picked up one time. The V and J genes are TRBV5-4 and TRBJ2-5; D is ambiguous. The V and J ends lost 0 bases and 2 bases respectively, with 5 bases between them. The CDR3 covers 13 residues. Germline CDR1 SGHNT, CDR2 YYREEE (reference sequence). The CDR3 nucleotides read TGTGCCAGCAGCTTGGTCGGGCAAGAGACCCAGTACTTC. It encodes CASSLVGQETQYF. The complete variable domain, with remaining parts taken from reference TRBV5-4 and TRBJ2-5, reads ETGVTQSPTHLIKTRGQQVTLRCSSQSGHNTVSWYQQALGQGPQFIFQYYREEENGRGNFPPRFSGLQFPNYSSELNVNALELDDSALYLCASSLVGQETQYFGPGTRLLVL.

This CDR3 is CASSEGIGITNEKLFF. In nucleotides, the CDR3 is TGTGCCAGCAGTGAAGGAATAGGGATAACTAATGAAAAACTGTTTTTT. The V gene is TRBV25-1, the J gene TRBJ1-4; D uncertain. CDR3 length equals 16 residues. Trimming took 2 bases from V and 1 from J, leaving 11 bases between them. The V gene's germline CDR1 is MGHDK and CDR2 SYGVNS.

The V gene is TRBV7-3, the J gene TRBJ1-1, with unresolved D. Germline CDR1 and CDR2: SGHTA and FQGTGA. This CDR3 region has 13 residues. Trimming removed 0 bases at V and 4 bases at J, with 6 bases between. For the CDR3, the DNA is TGTGCCAGCAGCTTAACGTTGAGCACTGAAGCTTTCTTT. Its translation: CASSLTLSTEAFF.

V usage is TRBV9 and J usage is TRBJ2-5, with D perhaps matching TRBD2 (5 bases). Trimming took off 1 base at V and 6 bases at J, with 10 bases between the two ends. This CDR3 contains 13 residues. CDR1 is SGDLS, CDR2 YYNGEE, per germline. The CDR3 DNA reads as TGTGCCAGCAGCGTAAACGGCGGGCAGACCCAGTACTTC. As protein: CASSVNGGQTQYF.

This clone was seen only a few times. V gene TRBV5-1 combines with J gene TRBJ2-5; D remains ambiguous. This CDR3 contains 14 residues. Deletions cut 3 bases from V and 1 base from J, with 10 bases between. Germline assignment: CDR1 SGHRS and CDR2 YFSETQ. CDR3 nucleotides: TGCGCCAGCAGCTCCCCCTGGCCCCAAGAGACCCAGTACTTC. Translating it yields CASSSPWPQETQYF. Complete variable domain (other parts from reference TRBV5-1 and TRBJ2-5): KAGVTQTPRYLIKTRGQQVTLSCSPISGHRSVSWYQQTPGQGLQFLFEYFSETQRNKGNFPGRFSGRQFSNSRSEMNVSTLELGDSALYLCASSSPWPQETQYFGPGTRLLVL.

The V call is TRBV10-3, the J call TRBJ2-7, with 12 positions matching TRBD2. Trimming took 5 bases from V and 2 from J; bases not matched to a gene: 7. Germline V gene lookup returns CDR1 ENHRY and CDR2 SYGVKD. The CDR3 runs to 16 residues. The CDR3 here is CAISPRLAGETYEQYF. As DNA, the CDR3 is TGTGCCATCAGTCCCCGACTAGCGGGGGAAACCTACGAGCAGTACTTC.

This chain connects TRBV6-5 to TRBJ1-1, with D perhaps matching TRBD1 (5 bases). The germline gives CDR1 MNHEY, CDR2 SVGAGI. The CDR3 runs 14 residues. Trimming removed 6 bases from V and 5 bases from J, with 16 bases in between. CDR3 in DNA: TGTGCCAGCAGGCGATCAGGGACGGGGACTGAAGCTTTCTTT. Translating it yields CASRRSGTGTEAFF.

This chain links TRBV5-1 with TRBJ2-5; 12 nucleotides agree with TRBD2. This CDR3 comprises 17 residues. Germline CDR1 SGHRS, CDR2 YFSETQ. With V trimmed by 0 bases and J by 2 bases, 5 bases remained unmatched. The CDR3 DNA follows: TGCGCCAGCAGCTTGGGGGGACTAGCGGGTAAACAAGAGACCCAGTACTTC. Protein sequence: CASSLGGLAGKQETQYF.

The rearrangement joins TRBV5-1 to TRBJ1-1; D unclear. Between the trimmed V and J ends, which lost 0 bases and 1 base, there was a span of 13 bases. The CDR3 covers 16 residues. Per germline, CDR1 SGHRS and CDR2 YFSETQ. The CDR3 region has the DNA TGCGCCAGCAGCTTGGCCGTGGGTCCGGGGAACACTGAAGCTTTCTTT. Translating it yields CASSLAVGPGNTEAFF.